The rows below give T cell receptor beta chains drawn from one sample of a study of T cell repertoires in cytomegalovirus infection. TCRdb re-analysed the reads in MiXCR, keeping a single row per CDR3 protein. The table includes about 270,000 distinct CDR3 sequences, around 20% detected once. No cognate antigen is known for these TCRs. Here the sequenced sample was cultured PBMCs, taken from culture after CMV antigen stimulation. These receptors all come from a human donor in good health (CMV status not recorded). Some clones in this sample may be carry-over from other donors' samples. The CDR3 runs from the conserved cysteine through the conserved F or W. A D gene is named only where the DNA matches it firmly. Not every row has a clone size; where given, it reads once, few, many or a size class.

CDR3 protein	CDR3 DNA	V gene	J gene	clone size	D gene
CASSSAPTPSSYNEQFF	TGTGCCAGCAGTTCAGCTCCGACGCCTTCCTCCTACAATGAGCAGTTCTTC	TRBV28	TRBJ2-1	NA	NA
CASSPRGTYEKLFF	TGTGCCAGCTCACCACGGGGGACCTATGAAAAACTGTTTTTT	TRBV18	TRBJ1-4	NA	NA
CASSLVIGAGELVF	TGTGCCAGCAGCTTAGTAATAGGAGCCGGGGAGCTGGTTTTT	TRBV11-2	TRBJ2-2	NA	NA
CASSRRENTEAFF	TGTGCCAGCAGCCGACGGGAGAACACTGAAGCTTTCTTT	TRBV6-4	TRBJ1-1	few	NA
CASSLARDGNTEAFF	TGTGCCAGCAGCTTAGCGCGGGACGGGAACACTGAAGCTTTCTTT	TRBV7-6	TRBJ1-1	many	NA
CASSPTGRGYTF	TGTGCCAGCAGCCCGACAGGGCGTGGCTACACCTTC	TRBV2	TRBJ1-2	few	TRBD1
CASSTRTFRGGEDNEQFF	TGCGCCAGCAGCACACGGACTTTTCGCGGTGGGGAGGACAATGAGCAGTTCTTC	TRBV4-3	TRBJ2-1	NA	NA
CATSSGASSTDTQYF	TGTGCCACCAGCAGCGGGGCTTCTAGCACAGATACGCAGTATTTT	TRBV15	TRBJ2-3	NA	NA
CASSYLAGAYNEQFF	TGTGCCAGCAGTTATCTAGCGGGAGCCTACAATGAGCAGTTCTTC	TRBV6-2/TRBV6-3	TRBJ2-1	few	TRBD2
CASSPAGANVLTF	TGTGCCAGCAGCCCTGCTGGAGCCAACGTCCTGACTTTC	TRBV7-8	TRBJ2-6	many	NA
CASSFLTGYGYTF	TGTGCCAGCAGTTTTCTGACAGGCTATGGCTACACCTTC	TRBV12-3/TRBV12-4	TRBJ1-2	few	NA
CASSRTGFNQPQHF	TGTGCCAGCAGCAGAACAGGGTTCAATCAGCCCCAGCATTTT	TRBV2	TRBJ1-5	NA	NA
CASSPVGTGETQYF	TGTGCCAGCTCACCGGTAGGGACAGGAGAGACCCAGTACTTC	TRBV18	TRBJ2-5	NA	TRBD1
CASSESTTNEKLFF	TGTGCCAGCAGCGAAAGTACAACTAATGAAAAACTGTTTTTT	TRBV9	TRBJ1-4	NA	NA
CASTGVGGQPQHF	TGTGCCAGCACGGGGGTAGGAGGTCAGCCCCAGCATTTT	TRBV6-6	TRBJ1-5	NA	NA
CASRLTGGEGQETQYF	TGTGCCAGCAGATTAACAGGGGGCGAGGGCCAAGAGACCCAGTACTTC	TRBV12-3/TRBV12-4	TRBJ2-5	NA	TRBD1
CASSPLEKQYF	TGTGCCAGCAGCCCGCTCGAGAAGCAGTACTTC	TRBV7-3	TRBJ2-7	NA	NA
CAWSSGRFSANYGYTF	TGTGCCTGGAGTAGCGGCAGGTTCTCGGCTAACTATGGCTACACCTTC	TRBV30	TRBJ1-2	few	NA
CASSYSADNGYTF	TGTGCCAGCAGTTACTCGGCCGACAATGGCTACACCTTC	TRBV6-2/TRBV6-3	TRBJ1-2	few	NA
CASSSRSRNEKLFF	TGTGCCAGCAGTTCCCGGAGTAGGAATGAAAAACTGTTTTTT	TRBV12-3/TRBV12-4	TRBJ1-4	NA	NA
CSARSLNTGELFF	TGCAGTGCTAGATCGCTTAACACCGGGGAGCTGTTTTTT	TRBV20-1	TRBJ2-2	NA	NA
CASSIGRTPETQYF	TGTGCCAGCAGTATAGGGAGGACCCCGGAGACCCAGTACTTC	TRBV12-3/TRBV12-4	TRBJ2-5	NA	NA
CASSVAPDSPLAYGYTF	TGTGCCAGCAGCGTAGCTCCAGACAGTCCCTTGGCCTATGGCTACACCTTC	TRBV9	TRBJ1-2	NA	NA
CASSLGLNSYNEQFF	TGTGCCAGCAGCCTCGGACTAAACTCCTACAATGAGCAGTTCTTC	TRBV7-2	TRBJ2-1	many	NA